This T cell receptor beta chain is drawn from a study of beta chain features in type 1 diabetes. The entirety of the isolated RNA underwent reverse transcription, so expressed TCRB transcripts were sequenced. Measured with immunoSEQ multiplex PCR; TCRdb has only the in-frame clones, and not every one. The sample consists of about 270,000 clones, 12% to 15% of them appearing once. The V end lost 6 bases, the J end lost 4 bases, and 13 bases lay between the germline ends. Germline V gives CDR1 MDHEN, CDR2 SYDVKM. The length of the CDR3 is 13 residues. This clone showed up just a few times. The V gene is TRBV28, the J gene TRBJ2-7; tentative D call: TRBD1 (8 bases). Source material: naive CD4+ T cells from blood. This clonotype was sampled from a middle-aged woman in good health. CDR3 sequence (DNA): TGTGCCAGCAGGCTACAGGGGGGGTACGAGCAGTACTTC. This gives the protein CASRLQGGYEQYF.